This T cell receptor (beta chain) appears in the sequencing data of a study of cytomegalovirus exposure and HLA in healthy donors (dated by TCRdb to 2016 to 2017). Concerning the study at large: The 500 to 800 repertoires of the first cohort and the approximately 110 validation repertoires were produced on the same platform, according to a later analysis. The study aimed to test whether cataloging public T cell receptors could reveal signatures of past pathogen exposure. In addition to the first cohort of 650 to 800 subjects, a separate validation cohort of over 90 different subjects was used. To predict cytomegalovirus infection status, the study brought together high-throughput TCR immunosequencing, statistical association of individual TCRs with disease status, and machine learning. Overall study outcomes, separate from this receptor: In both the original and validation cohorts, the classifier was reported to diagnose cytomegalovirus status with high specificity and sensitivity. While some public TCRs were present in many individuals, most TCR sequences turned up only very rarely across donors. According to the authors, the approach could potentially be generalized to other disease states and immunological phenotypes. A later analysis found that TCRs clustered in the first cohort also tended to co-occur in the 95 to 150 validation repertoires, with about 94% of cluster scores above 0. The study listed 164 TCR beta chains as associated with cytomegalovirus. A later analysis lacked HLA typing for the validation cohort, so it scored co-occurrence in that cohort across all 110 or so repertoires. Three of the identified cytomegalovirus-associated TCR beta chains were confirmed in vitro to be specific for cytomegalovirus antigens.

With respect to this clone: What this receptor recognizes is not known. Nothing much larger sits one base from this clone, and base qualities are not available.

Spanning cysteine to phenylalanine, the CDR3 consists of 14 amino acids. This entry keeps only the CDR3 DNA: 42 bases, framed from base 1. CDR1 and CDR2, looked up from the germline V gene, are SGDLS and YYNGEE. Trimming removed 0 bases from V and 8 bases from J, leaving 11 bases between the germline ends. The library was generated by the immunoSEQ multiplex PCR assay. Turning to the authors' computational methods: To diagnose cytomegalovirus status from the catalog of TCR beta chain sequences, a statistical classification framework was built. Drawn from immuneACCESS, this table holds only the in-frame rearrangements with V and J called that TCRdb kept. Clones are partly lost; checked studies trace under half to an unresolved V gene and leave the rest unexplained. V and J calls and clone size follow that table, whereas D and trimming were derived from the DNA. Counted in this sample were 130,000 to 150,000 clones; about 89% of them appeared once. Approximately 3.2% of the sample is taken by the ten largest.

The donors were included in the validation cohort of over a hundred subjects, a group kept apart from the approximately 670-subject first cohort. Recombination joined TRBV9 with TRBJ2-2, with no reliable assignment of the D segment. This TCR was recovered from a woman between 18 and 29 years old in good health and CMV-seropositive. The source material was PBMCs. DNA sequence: TGTGCCAGCAGCGTAGGAGGTGGAGCGGGGGAGCTGTTTTTT. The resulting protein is CASSVGGGAGELFF.